This section outlines one T cell receptor beta chain sequence together with its context. The data originate from a study of blood T cell repertoires in COVID-19. Looking at the study overall: Samples of COVID-19 (acute and convalescent) were obtained from the United States, Italy and Spain. Nucleic acid was either cDNA or gDNA, and it came from T cells, B-cell-depleted T cells, or PBMCs.

In the original analysis: Counts of nucleated cells, estimated from reference gene primer amplification, were obtained. The table came from immunoSEQ multiplex PCR; TCRdb's copy has only in-frame clones and leaves some out. V and J calls and clone size come straight from that table; D and trimming were deduced from the DNA. The repertoire consists of around 270,000 clones, with 75% to 90% occurring once and the leading ten covering about 4.6%. Trimming took 6 bases from V and 7 from J; bases not matched to a gene: 15. The CDR3 consists of 16 residues. CDR1 SNHLY and CDR2 FYNNEI come from the germline V gene.

The sample taken for sequencing was peripheral blood. The V call is TRBV2, the J call TRBJ1-3; 7 bases are a match to TRBD1. The TCR was taken from a middle-aged man with acute or convalescent COVID-19. The CDR3 DNA reads as TGTGCCAGCAGCCGGGACAGTGGGCGAAATGGTAACACCATATATTTT. Translated: CASSRDSGRNGNTIYF.